Below, 6 T cell receptor beta chains from the same sample are listed, as sequenced in a study of cytomegalovirus exposure and HLA in healthy donors. PCR was performed using 60 Vbeta and 13 Jbeta primers. TCRdb's copy holds only in-frame clones and misses some; the assay was immunoSEQ multiplex PCR. The table shows 60,000 to 65,000 clones, with roughly 70% occurring only once. The sequenced sample consisted of PBMCs. The receptors shown here come from a man aged 50-60 years in good health and CMV-seropositive.

Of note for this clone: A read error is the likely source, as a far larger clone sits one nucleotide away. The rearrangement joins TRBV19 to TRBJ2-7, with a tentative D call TRBD2 (6 bases). V dropped 8 bases and J dropped 7 bases, with 18 bases sitting between them. The CDR3 length is 13 residues. Germline CDR1 reads LNHDA; CDR2 reads SQIVND (reference sequence). The CDR3 DNA reads TGTGCCAGTTCTCATGGAGGGGCGGGTGAGCAGTACTTC. Its translation is CASSHGGAGEQYF.

V is TRBV10-3 and J is TRBJ1-5; D remains unclear. The CDR3 is 15 amino acids. Trimming left V 0 bases short and J 2 bases short, with 8 bases between. The V gene's germline CDR1 is ENHRY and CDR2 SYGVKD. CDR3 amino acids: CAISESGWGNQPQHF. The CDR3 DNA is TGTGCCATCAGTGAGTCCGGGTGGGGCAATCAGCCCCAGCATTTT.

This clone has a single count. The CDR3 bases are TGTGCCAGCAGCCAAGAGTTATTCGGGACAAATGAAAAACTGTTTTTT. Translation: CASSQELFGTNEKLFF. The chain carries TRBV14 and TRBJ1-4, with D tentatively TRBD1 (6 bases). CDR1 and CDR2 from the germline V gene are SGHDN and FVKESK. Trimming removed 0 bases at V and 5 bases at J, with 13 bases between. The CDR3 is 16 residues long.

The chain combines TRBV27 with TRBJ2-7; tentative D call: TRBD2 (6 bases). The length of the CDR3 is 15 residues. Trimming cost V 1 base and J 6 bases, with 16 bases left between them. Per germline, CDR1 MNHEY and CDR2 SMNVEV (reference sequence). The CDR3 DNA reads TGTGCCAGCAGTTTATTGCTAGCGCCTACGGGCGAGCAGTACTTC. It yields the protein CASSLLLAPTGEQYF.

This clone was recorded a few times. The V call is TRBV13, the J call TRBJ2-1; 10 bases are a match to TRBD2. Germline CDR1 is PRHDT and CDR2 is FYEKMQ (reference sequence). The CDR3 loop spans 16 amino acids. V shed 1 base, J shed 3 bases, and the junction held 3 bases outside the gene matches. The CDR3 is CASSLERGGDYNEQFF. In DNA form, the CDR3 reads TGTGCCAGCAGCTTAGAGCGGGGGGGAGACTACAATGAGCAGTTCTTC. Full variable domain (rest looked up from reference TRBV13 and TRBJ2-1): AAGVIQSPRHLIKEKRETATLKCYPIPRHDTVYWYQQGPGQDPQFLISFYEKMQSDKGSIPDRFSAQQFSDYHSELNMSSLELGDSALYFCASSLERGGDYNEQFFGPGTRLTVL.

This CDR3 is CASSSLGGTEAFF. The CDR3 nucleotides are TGTGCCAGCAGCTCCTTGGGGGGCACTGAAGCTTTCTTT. The chain uses TRBV14 and TRBJ1-1; a weak D match, TRBD1 (5 bases). Trimming took off 5 bases at V and 4 bases at J, with 11 bases between the two ends. This CDR3 has 13 amino acids. From germline, CDR1 is SGHDN and CDR2 FVKESK.